This T cell receptor (beta chain) was recovered during a study of OX40 agonist ivuxolimab in advanced cancers. CDR1 is LNHDA and CDR2 is SQIVND in the germline V gene (reference sequence). Trimming took off 8 bases at V and 3 bases at J, with 13 bases between the two ends. CDR3 length: 13 residues. The table came from immunoSEQ multiplex PCR; TCRdb's copy has only in-frame clones and leaves some out. The data show tens of thousands of clones, about 91% seen once. This chain joins TRBV19 and TRBJ2-5, with unresolved D. The sample here was CD4+ or CD8+ T cells sorted from blood, taken in a trial of the OX40 agonist ivuxolimab. The receptor comes from an adult with an advanced solid tumor such as melanoma, head and neck, liver or kidney cancer. The CDR3: CASGPDGEETQYF. The CDR3 DNA is TGTGCCAGTGGTCCGGATGGAGAAGAGACCCAGTACTTC.